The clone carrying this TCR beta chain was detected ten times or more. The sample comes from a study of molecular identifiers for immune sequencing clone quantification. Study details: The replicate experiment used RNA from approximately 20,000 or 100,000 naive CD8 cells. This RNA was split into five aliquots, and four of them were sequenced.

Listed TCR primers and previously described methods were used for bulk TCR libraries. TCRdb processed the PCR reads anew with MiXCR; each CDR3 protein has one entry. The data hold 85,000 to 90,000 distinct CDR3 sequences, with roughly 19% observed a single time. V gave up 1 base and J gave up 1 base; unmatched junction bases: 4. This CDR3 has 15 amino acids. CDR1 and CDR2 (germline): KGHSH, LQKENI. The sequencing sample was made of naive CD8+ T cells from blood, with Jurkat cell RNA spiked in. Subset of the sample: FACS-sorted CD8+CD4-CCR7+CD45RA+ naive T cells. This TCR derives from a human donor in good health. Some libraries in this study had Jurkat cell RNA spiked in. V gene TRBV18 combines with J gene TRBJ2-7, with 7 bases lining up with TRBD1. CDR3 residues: CASSPRAGGSYEQYF. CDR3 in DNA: TGTGCCAGCTCACCACGGGCAGGGGGTTCCTACGAGCAGTACTTC.